A selection of T cell receptor beta chains follows, all from one sample in a study of cytomegalovirus exposure and HLA in healthy donors. Some clones are missing from TCRdb's copy, which holds only in-frame ones; the method was immunoSEQ multiplex PCR. The repertoire holds about 170,000 clones, with roughly 80% as singletons. What was sequenced was PBMCs. Source of these receptors: a man aged 30 to 39 in good health and CMV-seropositive. Both conserved end residues are part of each CDR3. The D gene is left open where the match is weak. Clone size is not always given. Where it is, it says once, few, many or a class for expanded clones.

>TRBV4-1|TRBD1|TRBJ1-5|.
CASSQLVGQGRSPQHF
TGCGCCAGCAGCCAACTGGTTGGACAGGGAAGGTCGCCCCAGCATTTT
>TRBV20-1|TRBD1|TRBJ2-5|.
CSADREETQYF
TGCAGTGCGGACAGGGAGGAGACCCAGTACTTC
>TRBV18|TRBD1|TRBJ1-1|.
CASSPTRDSSTEAFF
TGTGCCAGCTCACCAACCCGGGACAGCAGCACTGAAGCTTTCTTT
>TRBV14|.|TRBJ2-1|.
CASSQSSAYNEQFF
TGTGCCAGCAGCCAGTCAAGCGCCTACAATGAGCAGTTCTTC
>TRBV10-3|.|TRBJ2-3|.
CAISEGISSTDTQYF
TGTGCCATCAGTGAGGGCATCAGTAGCACAGATACGCAGTATTTT
>TRBV15|.|TRBJ2-7|few
CATSRDRGGGDEQYF
TGTGCCACCAGCAGAGATCGAGGAGGAGGAGACGAGCAGTACTTC
>TRBV7-2|TRBD2|TRBJ2-7|.
CASSSLAGGPYEQYF
TGTGCCAGCAGCTCCCTAGCGGGGGGGCCCTACGAGCAGTACTTC
>TRBV29-1|.|TRBJ1-4|.
CSVAGIGTNEKLFF
TGCAGCGTTGCAGGGATCGGGACTAATGAAAAACTGTTTTTT
>TRBV7-2|.|TRBJ1-1|.
CASSLRRGVRNTEAFF
TGTGCCAGCAGCTTACGACGGGGAGTTAGGAACACTGAAGCTTTCTTT
>TRBV7-8|TRBD2|TRBJ2-2|once
CASSRRLAGGCDGELFF
TGTGCCAGCAGCCGCAGACTAGCGGGGGGGTGCGACGGGGAGCTGTTTTTT
>TRBV7-9|TRBD1|TRBJ1-1|few
CSSDRVNTEAFF
TGTTCCAGTGACAGGGTGAACACTGAAGCTTTCTTT
>TRBV6-5|TRBD1|TRBJ2-7|few
CASSRKGTGGYEQYF
TGTGCCAGCAGTCGAAAAGGGACAGGGGGCTACGAGCAGTACTTC
>TRBV9|.|TRBJ2-1|few
CASSVGNRDNEQFF
TGTGCCAGCAGCGTAGGAAACAGGGACAATGAGCAGTTCTTC
>TRBV5-4|TRBD2|TRBJ2-3|.
CASSFWTSGGTDTQYF
TGTGCCAGCAGCTTTTGGACTAGCGGGGGAACGGATACGCAGTATTTT
>TRBV11-2|.|TRBJ1-2|.
CASSQGPSGGYTF
TGTGCCAGCAGTCAGGGCCCGTCGGGCGGCTACACCTTC
>TRBV9|TRBD1|TRBJ1-4|.
CASSVTGGYEDEKLFF
TGTGCCAGCAGCGTGACAGGGGGCTATGAGGATGAAAAACTGTTTTTT
>TRBV28|.|TRBJ1-1|.
CASSGTSFGVNTEAFF
TGTGCCAGCAGTGGGACTTCCTTTGGGGTGAACACTGAAGCTTTCTTT
>TRBV9|TRBD1|TRBJ2-3|.
CASSVSATGQTQYF
TGTGCCAGCAGCGTAAGCGCGACAGGGCAAACGCAGTATTTT
>TRBV19|.|TRBJ1-1|.
CASNFDRSTEAFF
TGTGCCAGTAATTTCGACAGGAGCACTGAAGCTTTCTTT
>TRBV6-5|TRBD1|TRBJ1-2|.
CASRRTGGEGYTF
TGTGCCAGCAGACGGACAGGGGGGGAAGGCTACACCTTC
>TRBV5-1|.|TRBJ2-2|.
CASSSDSFTGELFF
TGCGCCAGCAGCTCGGACAGCTTCACCGGGGAGCTGTTTTTT
>TRBV27|TRBD1|TRBJ2-7|.
CASRIATTGSYEQYF
TGTGCCAGCAGAATCGCAACGACAGGGTCCTACGAGCAGTACTTC
>TRBV30|TRBD1|TRBJ1-5|few
CAWSTDRYQPQHF
TGTGCCTGGAGTACGGACAGGTACCAGCCCCAGCATTTT
>TRBV6-1|.|TRBJ2-5|.
CASSERRGTYQETQYF
TGTGCCAGCAGTGAACGAAGGGGGACATACCAAGAGACCCAGTACTTC
>TRBV11-3|.|TRBJ2-7|.
CASSLDFRDLPYEQYF
TGTGCCAGCAGCTTAGATTTCCGGGATCTACCCTACGAGCAGTACTTC
>TRBV6-5|.|TRBJ1-2|.
CASSSGAYGYTF
TGTGCCAGCAGTTCAGGGGCCTATGGCTACACCTTC
>TRBV30|.|TRBJ1-1|.
CAWSVLNTEAFF
TGTGCCTGGAGTGTCTTGAACACTGAAGCTTTCTTT
>TRBV5-1|.|TRBJ2-2|few
CASSLELVTGELFF
TGCGCCAGCAGCTTGGAACTAGTGACCGGGGAGCTGTTTTTT
>TRBV6-5|TRBD1|TRBJ2-2|.
CASSSQGRSTGELFF
TGTGCCAGCAGCTCACAGGGGCGTAGCACCGGGGAGCTGTTTTTT
>TRBV12-5|.|TRBJ2-3|.
CASVVQGGTDTQYF
TGTGCTAGTGTAGTTCAAGGGGGCACAGATACGCAGTATTTT
>TRBV15|TRBD2|TRBJ2-2|.
CATSREPPGLSASGELFF
TGTGCCACCAGCAGAGAACCCCCGGGACTAAGTGCTTCCGGGGAGCTGTTTTTT
>TRBV27|TRBD1|TRBJ1-6|.
CASSSPRQGRNSPLHF
TGTGCCAGCAGTTCCCCCCGACAGGGGAGGAATTCACCCCTCCACTTT
>TRBV6-1|.|TRBJ2-7|.
CASSEIAGSDYEQYF
TGTGCCAGCAGTGAAATCGCAGGATCGGACTACGAGCAGTACTTC
>TRBV7-3|.|TRBJ2-6|.
CASSLTGSGANVLTF
TGTGCCAGCAGCTTAACGGGGAGCGGGGCCAACGTCCTGACTTTC
>TRBV25-1|.|TRBJ2-7|.
CASSDPGGYEQYF
TGTGCCAGCAGTGATCCTGGCGGCTACGAGCAGTACTTC
>TRBV10-1|.|TRBJ2-5|.
CASSESQGGETQYF
TGCGCCAGCAGTGAGTCTCAGGGGGGAGAGACCCAGTACTTC
>TRBV4-1|TRBD1|TRBJ2-6|.
CASSQEGTGGAGANVLTF
TGCGCCAGCAGCCAAGAAGGGACAGGGGGAGCTGGGGCCAACGTCCTGACTTTC
>TRBV2|TRBD1|TRBJ1-1|few
CAGLDRGGTEAFF
TGTGCCGGCCTAGACAGGGGAGGGACTGAAGCTTTCTTT
>TRBV10-3|.|TRBJ2-1|.
CATQSTNEQFF
TGTGCCACACAGAGCACCAATGAGCAGTTCTTC
>TRBV7-9|TRBD1|TRBJ1-4|.
CSSSLVRTGPFNEKLFF
TGTTCCAGCAGCTTAGTGAGGACAGGGCCCTTTAATGAAAAACTGTTTTTT
>TRBV6-5|.|TRBJ1-1|.
CATGRGAEAFF
TGTGCCACCGGGCGGGGGGCTGAAGCTTTCTTT